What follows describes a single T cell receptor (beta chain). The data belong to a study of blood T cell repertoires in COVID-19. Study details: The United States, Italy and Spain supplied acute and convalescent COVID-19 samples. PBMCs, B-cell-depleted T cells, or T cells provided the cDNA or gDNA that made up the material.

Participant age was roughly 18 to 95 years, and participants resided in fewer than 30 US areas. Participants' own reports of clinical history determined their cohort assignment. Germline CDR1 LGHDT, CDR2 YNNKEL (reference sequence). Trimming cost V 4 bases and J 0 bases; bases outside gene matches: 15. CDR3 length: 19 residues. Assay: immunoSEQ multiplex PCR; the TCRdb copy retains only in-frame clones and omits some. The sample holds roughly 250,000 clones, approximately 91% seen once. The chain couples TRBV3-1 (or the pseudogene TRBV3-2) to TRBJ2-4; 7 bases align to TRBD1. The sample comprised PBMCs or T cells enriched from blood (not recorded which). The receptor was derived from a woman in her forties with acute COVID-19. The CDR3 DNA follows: TGTGCCAGCAGCCCGTACCCCCTACAGGGGAAACTAGCCAAAAACATTCAGTACTTC. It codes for CASSPYPLQGKLAKNIQYF.